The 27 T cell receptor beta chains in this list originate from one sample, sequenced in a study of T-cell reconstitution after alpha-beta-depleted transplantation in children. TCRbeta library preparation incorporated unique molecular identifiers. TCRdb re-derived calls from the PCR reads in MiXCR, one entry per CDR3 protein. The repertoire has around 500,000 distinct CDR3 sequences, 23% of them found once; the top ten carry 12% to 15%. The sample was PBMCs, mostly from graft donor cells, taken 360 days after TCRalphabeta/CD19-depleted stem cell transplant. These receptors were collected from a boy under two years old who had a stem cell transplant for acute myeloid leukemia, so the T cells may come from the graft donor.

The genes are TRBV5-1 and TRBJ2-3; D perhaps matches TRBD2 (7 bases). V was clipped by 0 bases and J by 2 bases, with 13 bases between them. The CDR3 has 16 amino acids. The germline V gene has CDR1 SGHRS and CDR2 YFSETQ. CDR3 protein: CASSLEGGPITDTQYF. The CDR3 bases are TGCGCCAGCAGCTTGGAGGGGGGGCCCATCACAGATACGCAGTATTTT.

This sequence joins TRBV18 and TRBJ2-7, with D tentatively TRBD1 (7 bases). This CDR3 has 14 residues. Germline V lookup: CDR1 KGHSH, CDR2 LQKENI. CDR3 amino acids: CTSSPGGTAYEQYV. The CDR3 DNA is TGTACCAGCTCACCAGGGGGGACAGCCTACGAGCAGTACGTC.

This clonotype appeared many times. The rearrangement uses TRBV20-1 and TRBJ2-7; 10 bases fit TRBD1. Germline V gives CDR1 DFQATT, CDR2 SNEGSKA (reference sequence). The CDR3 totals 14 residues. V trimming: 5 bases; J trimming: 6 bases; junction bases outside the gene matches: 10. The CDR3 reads CSASAGTGAFEQYF. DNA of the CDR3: TGCAGTGCTTCGGCCGGGACAGGGGCGTTCGAGCAGTACTTC.

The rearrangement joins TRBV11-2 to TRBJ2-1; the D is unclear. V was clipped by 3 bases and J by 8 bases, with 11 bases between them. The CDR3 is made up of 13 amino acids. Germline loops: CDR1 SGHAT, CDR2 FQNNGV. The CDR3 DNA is TGTGCCAGCAGCTTGACAACACGGGATGAGCAGTTCTTC. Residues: CASSLTTRDEQFF. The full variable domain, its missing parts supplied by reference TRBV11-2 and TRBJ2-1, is EAGVAQSPRYKIIEKRQSVAFWCNPISGHATLYWYQQILGQGPKLLIQFQNNGVVDDSQLPKDRFSAERLKGVDSTLKIQPAKLEDSAVYLCASSLTTRDEQFFGPGTRLTVL.

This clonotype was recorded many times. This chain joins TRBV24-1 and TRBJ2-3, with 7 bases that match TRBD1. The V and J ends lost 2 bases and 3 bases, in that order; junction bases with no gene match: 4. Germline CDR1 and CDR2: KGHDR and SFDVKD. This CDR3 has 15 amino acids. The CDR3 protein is CATSDYYRGTDTQYF. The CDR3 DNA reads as TGTGCCACCAGTGATTATTACAGGGGAACAGATACGCAGTATTTT.

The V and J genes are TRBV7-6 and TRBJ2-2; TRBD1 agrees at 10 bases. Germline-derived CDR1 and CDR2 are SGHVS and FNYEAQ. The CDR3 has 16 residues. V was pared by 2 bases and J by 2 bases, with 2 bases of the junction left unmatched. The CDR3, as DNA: TGTGCCAGCAGCTTATGGGACAGGGGAAACACCGGGGAGCTGTTTTTT. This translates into CASSLWDRGNTGELFF.

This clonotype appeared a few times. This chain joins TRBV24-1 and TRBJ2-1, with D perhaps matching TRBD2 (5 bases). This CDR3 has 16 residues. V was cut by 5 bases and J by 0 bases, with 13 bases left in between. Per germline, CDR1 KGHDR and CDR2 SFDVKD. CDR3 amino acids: CATSGGTGSSYNEQFF. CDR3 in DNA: TGTGCCACCAGTGGGGGTACTGGGAGCTCCTACAATGAGCAGTTCTTC.

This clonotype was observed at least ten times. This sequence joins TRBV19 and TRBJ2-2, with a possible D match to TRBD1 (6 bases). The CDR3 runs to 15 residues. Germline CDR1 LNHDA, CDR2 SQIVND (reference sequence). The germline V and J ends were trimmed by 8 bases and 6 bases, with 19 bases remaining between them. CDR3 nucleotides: TGTGCCAGTCCCGGACAGCCAGAACGTTCCGGGGAGCTGTTTTTT. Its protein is CASPGQPERSGELFF.

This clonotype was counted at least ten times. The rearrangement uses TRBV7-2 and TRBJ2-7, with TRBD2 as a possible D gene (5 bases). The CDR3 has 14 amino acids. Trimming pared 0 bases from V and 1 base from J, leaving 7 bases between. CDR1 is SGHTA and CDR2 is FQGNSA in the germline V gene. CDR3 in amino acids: CASSLAGRSYEQYF. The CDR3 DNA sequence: TGTGCCAGCAGCTTAGCGGGGAGATCCTACGAGCAGTACTTC.

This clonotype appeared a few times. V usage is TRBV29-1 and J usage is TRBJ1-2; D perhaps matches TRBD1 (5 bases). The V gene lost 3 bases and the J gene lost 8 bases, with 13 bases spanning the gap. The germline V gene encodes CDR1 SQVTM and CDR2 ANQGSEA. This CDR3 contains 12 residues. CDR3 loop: CSVDWDGGGYTF. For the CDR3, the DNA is TGCAGCGTTGATTGGGATGGGGGAGGCTACACCTTC.

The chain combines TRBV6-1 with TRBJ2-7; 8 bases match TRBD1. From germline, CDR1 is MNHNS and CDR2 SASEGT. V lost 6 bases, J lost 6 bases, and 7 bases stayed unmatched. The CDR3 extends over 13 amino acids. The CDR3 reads CASREDRVSEQYF. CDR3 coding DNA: TGTGCCAGCAGGGAGGACAGGGTCAGCGAGCAGTACTTC.

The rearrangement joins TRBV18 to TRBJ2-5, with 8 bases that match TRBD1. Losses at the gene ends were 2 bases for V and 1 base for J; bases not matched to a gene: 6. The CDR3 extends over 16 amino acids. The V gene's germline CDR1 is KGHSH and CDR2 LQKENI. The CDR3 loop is CASSPSSTGVQETQYF. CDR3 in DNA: TGTGCCAGCTCACCATCCTCGACAGGGGTCCAAGAGACCCAGTACTTC.

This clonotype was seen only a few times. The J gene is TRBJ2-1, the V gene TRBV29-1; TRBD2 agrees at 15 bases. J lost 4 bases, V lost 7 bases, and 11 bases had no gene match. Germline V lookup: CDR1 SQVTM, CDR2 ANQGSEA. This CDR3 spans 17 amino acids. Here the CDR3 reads CSAGGTSGGLLYNEQFF. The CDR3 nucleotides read TGCAGCGCCGGGGGGACTAGCGGGGGGCTCCTATACAATGAGCAGTTCTTC.

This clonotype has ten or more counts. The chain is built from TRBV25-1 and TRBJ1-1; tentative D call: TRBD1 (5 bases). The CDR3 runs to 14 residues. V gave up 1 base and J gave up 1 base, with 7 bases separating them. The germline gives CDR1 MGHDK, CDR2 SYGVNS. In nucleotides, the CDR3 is TGTGCCAGCAGTGAATCGACAGAGAACACTGAAGCTTTCTTT. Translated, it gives CASSESTENTEAFF.

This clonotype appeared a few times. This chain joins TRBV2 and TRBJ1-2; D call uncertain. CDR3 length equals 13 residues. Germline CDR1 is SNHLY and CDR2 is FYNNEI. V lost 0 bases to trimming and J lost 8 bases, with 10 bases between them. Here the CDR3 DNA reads TGTGCCAGCAGTGAAGCGCGAGGGCTCGGCTACACCTTC. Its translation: CASSEARGLGYTF.

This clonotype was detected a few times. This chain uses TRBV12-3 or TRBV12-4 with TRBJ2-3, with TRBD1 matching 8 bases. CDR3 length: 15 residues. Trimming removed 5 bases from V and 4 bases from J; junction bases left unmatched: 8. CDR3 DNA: TGTGCCAGCAGTCACGGACAGGGCTGGGCAGATACGCAGTATTTT. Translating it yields CASSHGQGWADTQYF.

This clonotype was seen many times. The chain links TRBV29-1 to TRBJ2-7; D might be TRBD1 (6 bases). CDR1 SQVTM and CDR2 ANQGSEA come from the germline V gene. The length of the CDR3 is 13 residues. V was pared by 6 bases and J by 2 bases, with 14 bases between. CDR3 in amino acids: CSVLRQETYEQYF. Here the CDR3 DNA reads TGCAGCGTGCTCAGACAGGAGACCTACGAGCAGTACTTC.

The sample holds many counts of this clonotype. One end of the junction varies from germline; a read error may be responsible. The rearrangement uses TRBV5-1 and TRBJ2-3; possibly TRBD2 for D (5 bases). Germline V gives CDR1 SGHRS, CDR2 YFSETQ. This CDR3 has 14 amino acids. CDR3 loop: CASSPGLSTDTQYF. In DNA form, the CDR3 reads TGTGCCAGCAGCCCCGGACTTAGCACAGATACGCAGTATTTT.

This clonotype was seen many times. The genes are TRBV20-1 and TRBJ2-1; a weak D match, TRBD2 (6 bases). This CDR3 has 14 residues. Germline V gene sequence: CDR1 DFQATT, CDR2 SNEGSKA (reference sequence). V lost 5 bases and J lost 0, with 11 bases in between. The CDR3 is CSASLASSYNEQFF. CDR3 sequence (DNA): TGCAGTGCTTCACTAGCCAGCTCCTACAATGAGCAGTTCTTC.

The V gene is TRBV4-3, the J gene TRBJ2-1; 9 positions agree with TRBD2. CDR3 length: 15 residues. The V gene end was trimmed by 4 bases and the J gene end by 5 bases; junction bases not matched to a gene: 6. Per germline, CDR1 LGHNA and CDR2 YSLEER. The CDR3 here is CASSLSSGVNNEQFF. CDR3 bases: TGCGCCAGCAGCCTATCTAGCGGGGTCAACAATGAGCAGTTCTTC.

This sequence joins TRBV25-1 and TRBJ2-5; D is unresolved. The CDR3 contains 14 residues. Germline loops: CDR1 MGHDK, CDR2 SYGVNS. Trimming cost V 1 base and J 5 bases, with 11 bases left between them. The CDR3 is CASSEWARTETQYF. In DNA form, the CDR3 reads TGTGCCAGCAGTGAATGGGCCCGAACGGAGACCCAGTACTTC. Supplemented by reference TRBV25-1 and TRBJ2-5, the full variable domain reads EADIYQTPRYLVIGTGKKITLECSQTMGHDKMYWYQQDPGMELHLIHYSYGVNSTEKGDLSSESTVSRIRTEHFPLTLESARPSHTSQYLCASSEWARTETQYFGPGTRLLVL.

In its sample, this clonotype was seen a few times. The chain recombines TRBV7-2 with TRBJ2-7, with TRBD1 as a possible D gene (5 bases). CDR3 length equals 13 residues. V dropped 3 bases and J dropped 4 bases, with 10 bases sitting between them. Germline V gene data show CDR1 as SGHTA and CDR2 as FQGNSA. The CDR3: CASSFADRYEQYF. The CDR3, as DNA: TGTGCCAGCAGCTTCGCCGACAGATACGAGCAGTACTTC.

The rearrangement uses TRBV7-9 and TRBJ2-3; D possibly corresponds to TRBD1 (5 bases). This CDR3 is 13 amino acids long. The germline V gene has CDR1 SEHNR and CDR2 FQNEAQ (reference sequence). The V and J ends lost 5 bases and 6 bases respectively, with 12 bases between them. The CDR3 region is CASSPRVPDTQYF. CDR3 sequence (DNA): TGTGCCAGCAGCCCCAGGGTTCCGGATACGCAGTATTTT.

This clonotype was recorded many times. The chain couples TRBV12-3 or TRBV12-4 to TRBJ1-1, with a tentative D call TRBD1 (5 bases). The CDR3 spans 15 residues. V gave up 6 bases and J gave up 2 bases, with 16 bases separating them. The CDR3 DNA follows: TGTGCCAGCAGCTATCCCTCGGGGGGTAACACTGAAGCTTTCTTT. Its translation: CASSYPSGGNTEAFF.

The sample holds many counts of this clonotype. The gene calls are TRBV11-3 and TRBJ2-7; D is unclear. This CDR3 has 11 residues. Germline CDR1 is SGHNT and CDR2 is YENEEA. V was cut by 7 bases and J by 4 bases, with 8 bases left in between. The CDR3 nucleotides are TGTGCCAGCAAGGTGGATTACGAGCAGTACTTC. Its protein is CASKVDYEQYF. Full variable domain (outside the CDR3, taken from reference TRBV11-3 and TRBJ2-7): EAGVVQSPRYKIIEKKQPVAFWCNPISGHNTLYWYLQNLGQGPELLIRYENEEAVDDSQLPKDRFSAERLKGVDSTLKIQPAELGDSAVYLCASKVDYEQYFGPGTRLTVT.

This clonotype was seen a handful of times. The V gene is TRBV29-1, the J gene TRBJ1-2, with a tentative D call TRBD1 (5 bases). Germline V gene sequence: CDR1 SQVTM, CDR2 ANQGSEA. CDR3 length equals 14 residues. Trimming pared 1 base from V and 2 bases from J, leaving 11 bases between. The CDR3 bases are TGCAGCGTTGAAGGCAGGGTTTCCAACTATGGCTACACCTTC. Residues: CSVEGRVSNYGYTF.

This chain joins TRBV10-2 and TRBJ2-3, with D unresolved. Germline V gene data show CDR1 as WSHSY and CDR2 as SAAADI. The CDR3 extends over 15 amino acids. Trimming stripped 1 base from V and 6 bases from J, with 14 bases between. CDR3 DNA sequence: TGCGCCAGCAGTGAGTGGTGGGTAGCCGGGGATACGCAGTATTTT. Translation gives CASSEWWVAGDTQYF.